In its sample, the clone carrying this TCR beta chain was seen many times. Its antigen is as yet unknown. TCRdb itself ran the 5' RACE reads through MiXCR, one entry per CDR3 protein. The data contain roughly 51,000 distinct CDR3 sequences, roughly 7.6% of them singletons. The data belong to a study of early T cells in non-severe SARS-CoV-2 infection. Study information: Bulk RNA from unsorted whole blood was sequenced; chains were unpaired. General study findings and limits: Comparison of clonotypes with VDJdb favored anti-spike CD8 responses while missing private and CD4 specificities.

The starting material was whole blood, obtained at baseline. The sequence was obtained from an adult who was a healthcare worker with PCR-confirmed SARS-CoV-2 infection or an uninfected control (not recorded which).

The CDR3 loop is CAWSLPDRENTEAFF. The CDR3 bases are TGTGCCTGGAGTCTACCCGACAGGGAAAACACTGAAGCTTTCTTT. The chain is built from TRBV30 and TRBJ1-1, with 7 bases identical to TRBD1. V lost 2 bases and J lost 2; bases outside the gene matches: 8. CDR1 is GTSNPN and CDR2 is SVGIG in the germline V gene (reference sequence). This CDR3 has 15 residues.